Each of the 5 T cell receptor beta chains below was sequenced from the same sample in a study of vaccination and CD4 T cells after COVID-19. As to treatment: approximately 9-day PBMC culture with coronavirus spike peptide pools or control peptides (ViraFEST assay). According to the study, CD4+ T cells from the unexposed donor were gathered ahead of the COVID-19 pandemic (2011-2018). Antigens of these TCRs are unknown. Cultured CD4+ T cells had their DNA profiled by the Oncomine TCR Beta short-read assay. TCRdb re-called the PCR reads through MiXCR, storing one row per CDR3 protein. In the table there are approximately 9,600 distinct CDR3 sequences, over 45% of which are singletons. Material: CD4+ T cells from blood, cultured in vitro. These receptor sequences come from a human donor in good health.

The chain recombines TRBV6-2 or TRBV6-3 with TRBJ1-2, with 7 bases fitting TRBD1. The length of the CDR3 is 14 residues. Germline CDR1 and CDR2: MNHEY and SVGEGT. V dropped 5 bases and J dropped 3; count of bases not matched to a gene: 6. This CDR3 is CASSGTGVDYGYTF. For the CDR3, the DNA is TGTGCCAGCAGTGGTACAGGGGTGGACTATGGCTACACCTTC.

This sequence joins TRBV7-9 and TRBJ2-5; tentatively, D is TRBD2 (7 bases). The V end was cut by 2 bases, the J end by 1 base, with 11 bases between. The CDR3 extends over 15 amino acids. Germline V gives CDR1 SEHNR, CDR2 FQNEAQ (reference sequence). The CDR3 loop reads CASSLRAGAQETQYF. As DNA, the CDR3 is TGTGCCAGCAGCTTAAGGGCGGGGGCCCAAGAGACCCAGTACTTC.

The chain links TRBV7-2 to TRBJ1-5; D unclear. Trimming left V 1 base short and J 6 bases short, with 4 bases between. Per germline, CDR1 SGHTA and CDR2 FQGNSA. CDR3 size: 12 residues. The CDR3 here is CASSLGVQPQHF. In DNA form, the CDR3 reads TGTGCCAGCAGCTTAGGTGTTCAGCCCCAGCATTTT.

This clonotype was observed a few times. V is TRBV6-1 and J is TRBJ2-5, with 10 nucleotides matching TRBD2. The V and J ends lost 1 base and 2 bases, in that order; junction bases with no gene match: 4. Germline assignment: CDR1 MNHNS and CDR2 SASEGT. The CDR3 totals 16 residues. The DNA for the CDR3 is TGTGCCAGCAGTGAAGGGTTGGGACTAGCGCAAGAGACCCAGTACTTC. Translation gives CASSEGLGLAQETQYF.

This clonotype was detected only once. The V and J genes are TRBV10-2 and TRBJ2-1; possible D gene TRBD2, 6 bases. Per the germline V gene, CDR1 is WSHSY and CDR2 is SAAADI. Trimming took off 8 bases at V and 6 bases at J, with 17 bases between the two ends. The CDR3 covers 14 residues. CDR3 nucleotides: TGCGCCAGCTCCTCAACACCGGGACTCAATGAGCAGTTCTTC. As protein: CASSSTPGLNEQFF.